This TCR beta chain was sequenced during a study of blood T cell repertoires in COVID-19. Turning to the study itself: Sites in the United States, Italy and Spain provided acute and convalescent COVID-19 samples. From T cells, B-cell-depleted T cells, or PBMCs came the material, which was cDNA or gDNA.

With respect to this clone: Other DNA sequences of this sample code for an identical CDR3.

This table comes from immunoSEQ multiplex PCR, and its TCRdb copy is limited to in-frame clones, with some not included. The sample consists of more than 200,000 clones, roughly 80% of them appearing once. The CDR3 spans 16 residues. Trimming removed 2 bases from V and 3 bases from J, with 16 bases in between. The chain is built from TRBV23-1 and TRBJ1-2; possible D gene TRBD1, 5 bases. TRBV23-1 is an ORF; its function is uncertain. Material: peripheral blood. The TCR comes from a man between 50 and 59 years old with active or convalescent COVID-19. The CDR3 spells CASSQALQGRDYGYTF. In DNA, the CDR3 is TGCGCCAGCAGTCAAGCCCTCCAGGGTCGAGACTATGGCTACACCTTC.